The rows below give T cell receptor beta chains drawn from one sample of a study of T cells after posttransplantation cyclophosphamide. The data were produced by immunoSEQ multiplex PCR, yet TCRdb's version contains in-frame clones alone and is incomplete. The sample includes about 50,000 clones, roughly 92% seen only once; the top ten take 2.5% to 3.5%. Input material: PBMCs. The receptors derive from a young woman in good health and a related stem cell transplant donor. The CDR3 runs from the conserved cysteine through the conserved F or W. Each record gives: CDR3 length, D gene, J gene, V gene, CDR3 DNA, CDR3 protein. A D gene is named only where the DNA matches it firmly.

>16|-|TRBJ1-4|TRBV7-9
TGTGCCAGCAGCTTAGGGTACACACACATTAATGAAAAACTGTTTTTT
CASSLGYTHINEKLFF
>15|-|TRBJ1-2|TRBV7-2
TGTGCCAGCAGCTCCTCTGGGGCAGAACCCTATGGCTACACCTTC
CASSSSGAEPYGYTF
>12|-|TRBJ1-4|TRBV4-1
TGCGCCAGCGGGGCCCGAGTAGGGAATCTGTTTTTT
CASGARVGNLFF
>17|TRBD1|TRBJ2-1|TRBV19
TGTGCCAGTAGTACGGGACTCGGGACAGGGCCCTACAATGAGCAGTTCTTC
CASSTGLGTGPYNEQFF
>13|TRBD1|TRBJ1-2|TRBV28
TGTGCCAGCAGTCCCGGACAGGGGCTGGGCTACACCTTC
CASSPGQGLGYTF
>13|-|TRBJ1-6|TRBV5-5
TGTGCCAGCAGCCAGGACAGTCGTGCCCCCCTCCACTTT
CASSQDSRAPLHF
>14|-|TRBJ1-5|TRBV6-5
TGTGCCAGCAGCTGGGGGAGGAACAATCAGCCCCAGCATTTT
CASSWGRNNQPQHF
>13|-|TRBJ2-5|TRBV11-3
TGTGCCAGCAGCTACCAAGCCAGGGAGACCCAGTACTTC
CASSYQARETQYF
>15|-|TRBJ2-3|TRBV18
TGTGCCAGCTCACCACGAGCAGGGGGCACAGATACGCAGTATTTT
CASSPRAGGTDTQYF
>14|-|TRBJ2-2|TRBV6-4
TGTGCCAGCAGTAATCAGGGGAACACCGGGGAGCTGTTTTTT
CASSNQGNTGELFF
>17|TRBD1|TRBJ1-3|TRBV7-8
TGTGCCAGCAGCGCAGTCCCATCAGGGGGCCATGGAAACACCATATATTTT
CASSAVPSGGHGNTIYF
>18|TRBD1|TRBJ2-6|TRBV7-9
TGTGCCAGCAGCGGGGTGGGGGACAGGCACACTGGGGCCAACGTCCTGACTTTC
CASSGVGDRHTGANVLTF
>15|-|TRBJ1-1|TRBV7-8
TGTGCCAGCAGCGCGAGATATAACCTGAACACTGAAGCTTTCTTT
CASSARYNLNTEAFF
>15|-|TRBJ2-7|TRBV5-1
TGCGCCAGCAGCTTACGGGACACGGACCCCTACGAGCAGTACTTC
CASSLRDTDPYEQYF
>15|TRBD1|TRBJ1-4|TRBV5-1
TGCGCCAGCAGCCTTCAAGGGACAGGGGTCGAAAAACTGTTTTTT
CASSLQGTGVEKLFF
>16|TRBD2|TRBJ2-1|TRBV14
TGTGCCAGCAGCCGAGCGGGGGCCCACTCCTACAATGAGCAGTTCTTC
CASSRAGAHSYNEQFF
>16|-|TRBJ2-7|TRBV7-2
TGTGCCAGCAGACTAGAACCCTCATCGGGCTCCTACGAGCAGTACTTC
CASRLEPSSGSYEQYF
>14|TRBD1|TRBJ1-2|TRBV30
TGTGCCTGGAGTGTTACGACAGGGGCCTATGGCTACACCTTC
CAWSVTTGAYGYTF